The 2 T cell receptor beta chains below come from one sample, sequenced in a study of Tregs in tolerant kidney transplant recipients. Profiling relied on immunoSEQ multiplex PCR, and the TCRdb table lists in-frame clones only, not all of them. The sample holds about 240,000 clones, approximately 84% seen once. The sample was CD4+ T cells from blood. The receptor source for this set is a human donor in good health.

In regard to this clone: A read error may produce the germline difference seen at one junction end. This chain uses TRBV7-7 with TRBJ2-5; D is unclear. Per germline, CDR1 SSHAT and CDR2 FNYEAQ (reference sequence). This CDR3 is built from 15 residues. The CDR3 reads CASSRLGVVQETQYF. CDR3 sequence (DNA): TGTGCTAGCAGCCGCCTTGGGGTGGTACAAGAGACCCAGTACTTC. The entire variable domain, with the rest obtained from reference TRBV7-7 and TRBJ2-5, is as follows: GAGVSQSPRYKVTKRGQDVTLRCDPISSHATLYWYQQALGQGPEFLTYFNYEAQPDKSGLPSDRFSAERPEGSISTLTIQRTEQRDSAMYRCASSRLGVVQETQYFGPGTRLLVL.

CDR3 DNA: TGTGCCAGCAGCGTAGGCCTAGCGGCGCTCTCCTACAATGAGCAGTTCTTC. This encodes CASSVGLAALSYNEQFF. The chain has TRBV9 and TRBJ2-1, with 7 bases aligning to TRBD2. With V trimmed by 0 bases and J by 0 bases, 6 bases remained unmatched. CDR3 length: 17 amino acids. In germline, CDR1 is SGDLS, CDR2 YYNGEE.